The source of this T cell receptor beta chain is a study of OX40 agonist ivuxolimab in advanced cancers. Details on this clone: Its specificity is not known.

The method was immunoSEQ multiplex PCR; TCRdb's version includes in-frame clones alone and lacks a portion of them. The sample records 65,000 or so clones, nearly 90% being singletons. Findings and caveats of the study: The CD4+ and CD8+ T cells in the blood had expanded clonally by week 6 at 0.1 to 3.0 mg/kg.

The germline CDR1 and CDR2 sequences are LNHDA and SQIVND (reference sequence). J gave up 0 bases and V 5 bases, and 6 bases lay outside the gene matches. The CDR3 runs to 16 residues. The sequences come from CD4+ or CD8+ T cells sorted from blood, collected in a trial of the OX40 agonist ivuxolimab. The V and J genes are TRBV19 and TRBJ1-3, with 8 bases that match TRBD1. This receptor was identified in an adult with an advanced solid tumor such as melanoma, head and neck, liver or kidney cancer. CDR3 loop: CASSLWTGSSGNTIYF. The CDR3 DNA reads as TGTGCCAGTAGTCTCTGGACAGGGAGCTCTGGAAACACCATATATTTT.